This T cell receptor (beta chain) was retrieved from a study of blood T cell repertoires in COVID-19 (TCRdb year 2020). For the study in its entirety: Samples from collaborators originated in the United States, Italy and Spain and spanned both the acute and convalescent phases of COVID-19. The prospective study material was composed of cDNA or gDNA derived from T cells, B-cell-depleted T cells, or PBMCs. A de-identified subject ID, COVID-19 status, age in years and sex were almost always included in the sample metadata. Deeply sampled blood TCRbeta repertoires from subjects exposed to, actively infected with, or recovered from COVID-19 were included in the dataset. Samples were obtained from the ongoing ImmuneRACE study (first 160 participants) and from 950 to 1,500 subjects provided by 6 global collaborators. Where available, HLA class I and class II types were obtained from metadata supplied by the sample provider rather than from assay-based typing. The repertoires were released in a freely available public database intended as a resource for research on the immune response to SARS-CoV-2.

Participants in the prospective study were aged about 18 to 100 years, lived in about two dozen United States geographic areas, and enrolled through a virtual design. In the prospective study, cohorts were assigned on the basis of participant-reported clinical history obtained from a screening survey and a study questionnaire. Recovered participants in ImmuneRACE Cohort 3 were defined by two consecutive negative NP/OP PCR tests, clearance by a healthcare professional, or resolution of symptoms. In the prospective study, mobile phlebotomists collected whole blood, serum and a nasopharyngeal or oropharyngeal swab from each participant. Over a roughly 2-month period, participants in the prospective study had the option of providing additional blood draws and questionnaires. Before DNA extraction, prospective study blood samples were shipped either frozen or at room temperature. A distance of 8 bases separates the germline ends of V and J, which lose 2 bases and 1 base respectively. Based on the germline V gene, the CDR1 and CDR2 sequences are SGHNT and YENEEA. From the cysteine up to the phenylalanine, the CDR3 has a length of 14 residues. The sequence is cut down to CDR3 DNA, 42 bases in frame from base 1.

The full study reports these points: The amount of clinical and demographic metadata varied by source and participant and was provided uncurated.

On this clone: Its antigen is unknown. The record has no base qualities; no much larger clone is one base away.

TCRbeta CDR3 regions were amplified from genomic DNA by means of the immunoSEQ Assay, a bias-controlled multiplex PCR. The published analysis was carried out like this. Nucleated cell counts per sample were estimated from amplification of reference gene primers within the assay. To quantify the absolute abundance of each unique TCRbeta CDR3 rearrangement, sequence reads were collapsed and filtered. For each sample, productive Simpson clonality was calculated as the square root of Simpson's diversity index over productive rearrangements. TCRdb limited this immuneACCESS table to in-frame rearrangements with V and J called. A share of clones is missing; checked studies link under half to unresolved V genes, and the rest is unexplained. That table furnishes V, J and clone size, whereas the DNA furnished D and trimming. Across this sample there are about 250,000 clones, with approximately 90% seen only once. Roughly 9% of the sample lies in the top ten.

Sequencing was performed on PBMCs or T cells enriched from blood (not recorded which). The clonotype comes from a man in his forties who had recovered from COVID-19. The V and J segments used are TRBV11-3 and TRBJ1-1, with the D gene too uncertain to name. The CDR3 region reads CASSLYQENTEAFF. In nucleotide form, the sequence is TGTGCCAGCAGCTTATACCAGGAGAACACTGAAGCTTTCTTT.